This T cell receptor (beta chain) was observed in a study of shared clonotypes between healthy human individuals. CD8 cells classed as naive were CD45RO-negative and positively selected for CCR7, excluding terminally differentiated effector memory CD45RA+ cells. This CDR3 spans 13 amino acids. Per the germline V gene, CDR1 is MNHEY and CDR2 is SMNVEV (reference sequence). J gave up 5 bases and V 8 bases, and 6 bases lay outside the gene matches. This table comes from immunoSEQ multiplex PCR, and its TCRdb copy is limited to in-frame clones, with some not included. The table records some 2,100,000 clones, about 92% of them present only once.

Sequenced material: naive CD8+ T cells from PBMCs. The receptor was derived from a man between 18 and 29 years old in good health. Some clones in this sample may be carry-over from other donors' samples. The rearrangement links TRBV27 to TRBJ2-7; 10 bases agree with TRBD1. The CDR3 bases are TGTGCCAGCCGCCCGGGACAGGGGAACGAGCAGTACTTC. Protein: CASRPGQGNEQYF.